This T cell receptor (beta chain) was sequenced during a study of blood T cell repertoires in COVID-19. This clone was seen just once. Here immunoSEQ multiplex PCR was the method, and the copy in TCRdb shows in-frame clones only, minus some. The repertoire includes 160,000 or so clones, roughly 88% of them detected once, and approximately 9.4% sits in the top ten. This CDR3 contains 14 residues. V shed 4 bases and J 0 bases; nucleotides not matched to a gene: 2. CDR1 SGHNT and CDR2 YENEEA come from the germline V gene. The receptor comes from a woman in her forties or fifties with acute or convalescent COVID-19. The V and J genes are TRBV11-3 and TRBJ2-5, with 7 bases aligning to TRBD1. Sequencing used peripheral blood. The CDR3 nucleotides read TGTGCCAGCAGCTCGACAGGGTACCAAGAGACCCAGTACTTC. It encodes CASSSTGYQETQYF.